By frequency, the clone carrying this T cell receptor beta chain registers medium-sized. UMI-labeled 5' RACE TRB cDNA libraries were prepared from the cells. Reanalyzing the 5' RACE reads, TCRdb keeps one entry per CDR3 protein, without DNA. The sample has thousands of distinct CDR3 sequences, and its top ten clones hold around 2%. Naive CD8+ T cells showed CD45RO-CCR7+CD27+CD95-. The data are from a study of CXCR3-negative and CXCR3-positive naive CD8 T cells. The CDR3 spans 15 residues. Germline CDR1 is SQVTM and CDR2 is ANQGSEA. Material: naive CXCR3- CD8+ T cells from blood. Subset here: CD45RO-CCR7+CD27+CD95- naive CD8+ T cells lacking CXCR3 (TNR3-). The chain combines TRBV29-1 with TRBJ2-2; the D call from TCRdb, TRBD2, cannot be confirmed without DNA. The clonotype was recovered from a human donor in good health. Some clones in this sample may be carry-over from other donors' samples. CDR3 in amino acids: CSVSPSGRNTGELFF.